The sample holds one count of the clone carrying this T cell receptor (beta chain). The table came from immunoSEQ multiplex PCR; TCRdb's copy has only in-frame clones and leaves some out. Altogether more than 85,000 clones are present, 85% being singletons, with the ten largest covering 38%. Losses at the gene ends were 1 base for V and 3 bases for J; bases not matched to a gene: 3. The CDR3 has 14 residues. CDR1 and CDR2 (germline): LNHNV, YYDKDF (reference sequence). The data were taken from a study of blood T cell repertoires in COVID-19. The receptor's source is a man older than 75 with acute or convalescent COVID-19. V is TRBV15 and J is TRBJ2-7; TRBD2 matches at 7 bases. The sequencing sample was made of peripheral blood. CDR3 DNA: TGTGCCACCAGCAGAGCAGGGAGGGACTACGAGCAGTACTTC. This sequence encodes CATSRAGRDYEQYF.